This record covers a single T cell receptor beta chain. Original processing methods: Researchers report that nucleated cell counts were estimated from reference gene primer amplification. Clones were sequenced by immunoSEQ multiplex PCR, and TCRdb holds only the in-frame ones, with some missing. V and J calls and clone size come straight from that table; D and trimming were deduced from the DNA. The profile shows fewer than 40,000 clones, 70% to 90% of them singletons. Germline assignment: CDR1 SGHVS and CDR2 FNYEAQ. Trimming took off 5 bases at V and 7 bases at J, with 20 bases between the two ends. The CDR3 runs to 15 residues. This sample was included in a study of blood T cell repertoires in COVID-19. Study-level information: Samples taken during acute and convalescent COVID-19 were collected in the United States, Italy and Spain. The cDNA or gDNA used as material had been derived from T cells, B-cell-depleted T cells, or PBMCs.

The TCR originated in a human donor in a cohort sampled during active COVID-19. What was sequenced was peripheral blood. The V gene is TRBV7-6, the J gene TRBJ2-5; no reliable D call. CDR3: CASSGLGDGFGTQYF. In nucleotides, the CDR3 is TGTGCCAGCAGCGGCCTCGGTGACGGGTTTGGGACCCAGTACTTC.